One sample yielded the 27 T cell receptor beta chains listed below, sequenced in a study of T cells after yellow fever vaccination. One entry per CDR3 protein results from TCRdb running MiXCR on the 5' RACE reads. The sample has about 63,000 distinct CDR3 sequences; approximately 7% are singletons. The material was CD8+ T cells sorted from PBMCs, obtained 15 days after the yellow fever booster vaccination. The receptors derive from a young man who received the YFV17D yellow fever vaccine.

This clonotype showed up many times. The chain carries TRBV28 and TRBJ2-1; 13 bases map to TRBD2. Germline values: CDR1 MDHEN, CDR2 SYDVKM. This CDR3 spans 15 amino acids. The V and J ends lost 6 bases and 8 bases, in that order; junction bases with no gene match: 7. In nucleotides, the CDR3 is TGTGCCAGCAGCAGTGGACTAGCGGGAGTCGATGAGCAGTTCTTC. Translating gives CASSSGLAGVDEQFF.

J is TRBJ1-2 and V is TRBV7-9; D unresolved. Germline V gene data show CDR1 as SEHNR and CDR2 as FQNEAQ (reference sequence). The CDR3 extends over 15 amino acids. Trimming pared 4 bases from V and 3 bases from J, leaving 15 bases between. The CDR3 DNA is TGTGCCAGCAGCTCCCCCCGGAACACTTACTATGGCTACACCTTC. Protein sequence: CASSSPRNTYYGYTF.

This clonotype was counted many times. The genes are TRBV4-3 and TRBJ1-1; D gene uncertain. Germline values: CDR1 LGHNA, CDR2 YSLEER. The CDR3 runs to 16 residues. Deletions cut 4 bases from V and 7 bases from J, with 22 bases between. The CDR3 reads CASSREEGWSRVEAFF. For the CDR3, the DNA is TGCGCCAGCAGCCGAGAGGAGGGTTGGTCCCGGGTTGAAGCTTTCTTT.

This clonotype showed up just once. Given a much more abundant clone one base away, this may be a read error. J is TRBJ2-1 and V is TRBV11-1; perhaps TRBD2 as D (6 bases). This CDR3 contains 16 residues. With 5 bases removed from V and 3 bases from J, the gap between germline ends came to 17 bases. Looked up from germline, CDR1 is SGHAT and CDR2 is FQDESV (reference sequence). This chain's CDR3 is CASSDTSRTYYNEQFF. The CDR3 nucleotides read TGTGCCAGCAGCGATACTAGCAGAACTTACTACAATGAGCAGTTCTTC. Complete variable domain (other parts from reference TRBV11-1 and TRBJ2-1): EAEVAQSPRYKITEKSQAVAFWCDPISGHATLYWYRQILGQGPELLVQFQDESVVDDSQLPKDRFSAERLKGVDSTLKIQPAELGDSAMYLCASSDTSRTYYNEQFFGPGTRLTVL.

This clonotype has a handful of counts. The chain carries TRBV18 and TRBJ2-1; tentatively, D is TRBD2 (6 bases). The germline V gene has CDR1 KGHSH and CDR2 LQKENI. CDR3 length equals 12 residues. V was clipped by 5 bases and J by 8 bases, with 10 bases between them. This chain's CDR3 is CASSGGGDEQFF. The CDR3 nucleotides are TGTGCCAGCTCAGGTGGAGGGGATGAGCAGTTCTTC.

This clonotype was seen ten or more times. V and J are TRBV28 and TRBJ2-3; 12 bases align to TRBD2. The CDR3 has 16 residues. With 1 base clipped from V and 4 bases from J, the junction kept 3 bases outside the gene matches. Germline CDR1 is MDHEN and CDR2 is SYDVKM. The CDR3 reads CASSLLTSGSPDTQYF. Here the CDR3 DNA reads TGTGCCAGCAGTTTATTGACTAGCGGGAGCCCAGATACGCAGTATTTT.

This clonotype came up many times. J is TRBJ2-7 and V is TRBV20-1, with D unclear. Trimming removed 0 bases at V and 0 bases at J, with 9 bases between. This CDR3 comprises 14 residues. The germline CDR1 and CDR2 sequences are DFQATT and SNEGSKA (reference sequence). The CDR3 loop reads CSARDWPYSYEQYF. The CDR3, as DNA: TGCAGTGCTAGAGATTGGCCTTACTCCTACGAGCAGTACTTC.

This clonotype occurred many times. J is TRBJ2-5 and V is TRBV12-3 or TRBV12-4; no firm D call. V was pared by 8 bases and J by 5 bases, with 15 bases between. This CDR3 has 13 amino acids. The CDR3 DNA reads as TGTGCCAGCTCCTTAGTGGATCAGGAGACCCAGTACTTC. This gives the protein CASSLVDQETQYF.

This clonotype was detected ten times or more. The chain is built from TRBV10-1 and TRBJ2-7; 8 bases align to TRBD1. V trimming: 10 bases; J trimming: 6 bases; junction bases outside the gene matches: 17. Germline V gives CDR1 WNHNN, CDR2 SYGVQD (reference sequence). The CDR3 is 15 amino acids. The CDR3 is CATLVEGRGLIEQYF. DNA of the CDR3: TGCGCCACCCTAGTGGAGGGCAGGGGGCTTATCGAGCAGTACTTC.

V and J are TRBV19 and TRBJ2-1, with 7 bases lining up with TRBD2. The V segment lost 10 bases and the J segment 14 bases; nucleotides outside the gene matches: 14. This CDR3 is built from 12 residues. Germline CDR1 and CDR2: LNHDA and SQIVND (reference sequence). CDR3 in amino acids: CATSGWEGREFF. The DNA of the CDR3 is TGTGCCACCAGTGGGTGGGAGGGCAGGGAGTTCTTC. The full variable domain, with the rest looked up from reference TRBV19 and TRBJ2-1, is DGGITQSPKYLFRKEGQNVTLSCEQNLNHDAMYWYRQDPGQGLRLIYYSQIVNDFQKGDIAEGYSVSREKKESFPLTVTSAQKNPTAFYLCATSGWEGREFFGPGTRLTVL.

This clonotype was found many times. The chain uses TRBV9 and TRBJ1-2; 8 bases map to TRBD1. The CDR3 is 14 residues long. Germline V gene sequence: CDR1 SGDLS, CDR2 YYNGEE. V trimming: 3 bases; J trimming: 6 bases; junction bases outside the gene matches: 7. CDR3 sequence reads: CASSADRVANGYTF. DNA for the CDR3: TGTGCCAGCAGCGCGGACAGGGTCGCGAATGGCTACACCTTC. Complete variable domain (other parts from reference TRBV9 and TRBJ1-2): DSGVTQTPKHLITATGQRVTLRCSPRSGDLSVYWYQQSLDQGLQFLIQYYNGEERAKGNILERFSAQQFPDLHSELNLSSLELGDSALYFCASSADRVANGYTFGSGTRLTVV.

This clonotype was recorded at least ten times. The chain has TRBV18 and TRBJ2-7; possible D gene TRBD1, 5 bases. Trimming shortened V by 4 bases and J by 5 bases, and 18 bases separated the two germline ends. The CDR3 runs to 15 residues. The germline gives CDR1 KGHSH, CDR2 LQKENI. The CDR3 bases are TGTGCCAGCTCACAAAAAAAGACAGTAAACCACGAGCAGTACTTC. Its protein is CASSQKKTVNHEQYF.

There are many counts of this clonotype. The J gene is TRBJ2-1, the V gene TRBV7-8; 8 bases line up with TRBD2. Trimming removed 2 bases from V and 5 bases from J; junction bases left unmatched: 11. Germline V gene data show CDR1 as SGHVS and CDR2 as FQNEAQ. This CDR3 is built from 17 residues. The CDR3 loop is CASSLLAASGSDNEQFF. The CDR3 DNA follows: TGTGCCAGCAGCTTACTCGCGGCGAGCGGGAGTGACAATGAGCAGTTCTTC.

Many counts were recorded for this clonotype. The chain joins TRBV5-7 to TRBJ1-5; the D is unclear. TRBV5-7 is given ORF status, its function remaining uncertain. This CDR3 is 16 amino acids long. V lost 2 bases and J lost 1, with 13 bases in between. In nucleotides, the CDR3 is TGTGCCAGCAGCTTTTTGGGAGACGGCAGCAATCAGCCCCAGCATTTT. Protein sequence: CASSFLGDGSNQPQHF.

Ten or more counts support this clonotype. The chain has TRBV11-2 and TRBJ2-7, with D possibly TRBD1 on 6 matching bases. The CDR3 has 20 amino acids. CDR1 and CDR2 (germline): SGHAT, FQNNGV. Trimming cost V 3 bases and J 2 bases, with 29 bases left between them. The CDR3 region has the DNA TGTGCCAGCAGCTTTTACAGGGTTGACTGGATGTCGGGCTTGACCTACGAGCAGTACTTC. It translates to CASSFYRVDWMSGLTYEQYF. The full variable domain, completed using reference TRBV11-2 and TRBJ2-7, is EAGVAQSPRYKIIEKRQSVAFWCNPISGHATLYWYQQILGQGPKLLIQFQNNGVVDDSQLPKDRFSAERLKGVDSTLKIQPAKLEDSAVYLCASSFYRVDWMSGLTYEQYFGPGTRLTVT.

This clonotype has a count of ten or more. The rearrangement links TRBV7-2 to TRBJ2-2; TRBD1 is a possible D gene (5 bases). The CDR3 is 13 residues long. Germline CDR1 is SGHTA and CDR2 is FQGNSA. The V end was cut by 3 bases, the J end by 7 bases, with 9 bases between. The CDR3 DNA reads as TGTGCCAGCAGCTTGACAGCCGGCGGGGAGCTGTTTTTT. Amino acid sequence: CASSLTAGGELFF.

The V and J genes are TRBV12-3 or TRBV12-4 and TRBJ2-2; D may match TRBD1 or TRBD2 (10 bases each). V was pared by 3 bases and J by 0 bases, with 29 bases between. There are 22 residues in the CDR3. The CDR3 bases are TGTGCCAGCAGTTTCCCCTACGGGACAGGGGATCTAGCGGGGGCGAACACCGGGGAGCTGTTTTTT. Amino acid sequence: CASSFPYGTGDLAGANTGELFF.

This clonotype was found many times. The rearrangement uses TRBV20-1 and TRBJ2-5; the D call may be TRBD1 or TRBD2 (5 bases each). Germline lookup yields CDR1 DFQATT and CDR2 SNEGSKA (reference sequence). There are 15 residues in the CDR3. Trimming left V 0 bases short and J 7 bases short, with 18 bases between. The CDR3 DNA is TGCAGTGCTAGAGACGGTGGAGAGGGGCGCGTGACCCAGTACTTC. It translates to CSARDGGEGRVTQYF.

This clonotype was picked up many times. The J gene is TRBJ2-5, the V gene TRBV13, with D perhaps TRBD2 (6 bases). The germline V and J ends were trimmed by 5 bases and 2 bases, with 12 bases remaining between them. Germline CDR1 PRHDT, CDR2 FYEKMQ (reference sequence). There are 14 residues in the CDR3. DNA of the CDR3: TGTGCCAGCAGCCCGGCGACTAGTCAAGAGACCCAGTACTTC. Encoded protein: CASSPATSQETQYF.

For this clonotype: Since a much larger clone is just one base distant, this may be a read error. The CDR3 region has the DNA TGCAGCGTTGGCCTTACAGGGGACCCCAACGATACGCAGTATTTT. This sequence encodes CSVGLTGDPNDTQYF. The chain links TRBV29-1 to TRBJ2-3; 7 positions agree with TRBD1. This CDR3 comprises 15 residues. Trimming removed 4 bases from V and 6 bases from J; junction bases left unmatched: 13. Germline V gene sequence: CDR1 SQVTM, CDR2 ANQGSEA.

This clonotype showed up many times. The chain employs TRBV4-3 and TRBJ2-7, with TRBD2 matching over 11 bases. V lost 2 bases and J lost 3; bases outside the gene matches: 3. The CDR3 extends over 15 amino acids. Germline V gene data show CDR1 as LGHNA and CDR2 as YSLEER. CDR3 DNA: TGCGCCAGCAGCCAAACCGGGACTAGCGGCTACGAGCAGTACTTC. Its translation is CASSQTGTSGYEQYF.

This clonotype was observed at least ten times. The CDR3 here is CSAYRDSATYEQYF. The CDR3 DNA reads as TGCAGTGCTTACCGGGACAGTGCCACCTACGAGCAGTACTTC. The V call is TRBV20-1, the J call TRBJ2-7, with 7 positions matching TRBD1. CDR3 length: 14 residues. From germline, CDR1 is DFQATT and CDR2 SNEGSKA (reference sequence). The V and J ends lost 5 bases and 2 bases, in that order; junction bases with no gene match: 9.

This clonotype was found a few times. The chain couples TRBV28 to TRBJ2-1; D uncertain. The germline gives CDR1 MDHEN, CDR2 SYDVKM. Trimming took off 6 bases at V and 9 bases at J, with 6 bases between the two ends. CDR3 length: 10 amino acids. CDR3 DNA sequence: TGTGCCAGCAGGAGATTTGAGCAGTTCTTC. Its translation: CASRRFEQFF. Full variable domain (outside the CDR3, taken from reference TRBV28 and TRBJ2-1): DVKVTQSSRYLVKRTGEKVFLECVQDMDHENMFWYRQDPGLGLRLIYFSYDVKMKEKGDIPEGYSVSREKKERFSLILESASTNQTSMYLCASRRFEQFFGPGTRLTVL.

This clonotype appeared many times. V usage is TRBV6-1 and J usage is TRBJ2-3; the match to TRBD1 covers 12 bases. CDR3 length: 15 amino acids. Germline V gene sequence: CDR1 MNHNS, CDR2 SASEGT. Trimming cost V 6 bases and J 4 bases; bases outside gene matches: 5. The CDR3 protein is CASRWDRGQSDTQYF. The DNA of the CDR3 is TGTGCCAGCAGATGGGACAGGGGGCAGTCAGATACGCAGTATTTT.

The chain's CDR3 is CSVETVSAQNYGYTF. For the CDR3, the DNA is TGCAGCGTTGAGACGGTGTCCGCTCAAAACTATGGCTACACCTTC. The V gene is TRBV29-1, the J gene TRBJ1-2; no firm D call. The CDR3 is made up of 15 amino acids. CDR1 is SQVTM, CDR2 ANQGSEA, per germline. The V end lost 3 bases, the J end lost 2 bases, and 16 bases lay between the germline ends.

This clonotype has ten or more counts. CDR3 DNA sequence: TGTGCCAGCAGGTTGCGACTTGGCTACGAGCAGTACTTC. Protein product: CASRLRLGYEQYF. This chain links TRBV27 with TRBJ2-7, with D unclear. This CDR3 is built from 13 residues. Germline lookup yields CDR1 MNHEY and CDR2 SMNVEV (reference sequence). V lost 6 bases, J lost 3 bases, and 12 bases lay in between.

This clonotype occurred many times. The chain employs TRBV4-2 and TRBJ1-1; weak D call: TRBD1 (6 bases). Germline loops: CDR1 LGHNA, CDR2 YNFKEQ. CDR3 size: 14 residues. Trimming removed 4 bases at V and 7 bases at J, with 16 bases between. The CDR3 here is CASSPRGGAGEAFF. CDR3 DNA sequence: TGTGCCAGCAGCCCGAGGGGGGGAGCGGGTGAAGCTTTCTTT.